These T cell receptor beta chains were read from a single sample in a study of T-cell reconstitution after alpha-beta-depleted transplantation in children. In TCRdb, the PCR reads were re-called with MiXCR into one record per CDR3 protein. The table has around 93,000 distinct CDR3 sequences, 7% to 9% seen once. Here the sequenced sample was PBMCs from the stem cell graft donor, taken from the stem cell graft. The receptors were gathered from a human donor who donated a stem cell graft to a child with congenital amegakaryocytic thrombocytopenia. CDR3s include the opening cysteine and the closing phenylalanine or tryptophan.

14,TRBV9,TRBJ1-2,CASSVAAGRYGYTF
16,TRBV6-5,TRBJ1-3,CASSYRGRNSGNTIYF
16,TRBV3-1,TRBJ2-1,CASSQGAGGDYNEQFF
16,TRBV5-6,TRBJ2-1,CASSTQSQRVYNEQFF
15,TRBV10-3,TRBJ1-6,CAISESGQGKSPLHF
15,TRBV12-3/TRBV12-4,TRBJ2-5,CASRASLRAGETQYF
14,TRBV10-2,TRBJ2-3,CASSRERGTDTQYF
15,TRBV4-1,TRBJ1-1,CASSQEGSRYTEAFF
15,TRBV5-1,TRBJ2-7,CASRADWASLYEQYF
13,TRBV25-1,TRBJ2-7,CASSRDSSYEQYF
15,TRBV4-1,TRBJ1-5,CASSQRLVSNQPQHF
13,TRBV4-2,TRBJ1-2,CASSPRGLYGYTF
14,TRBV5-1,TRBJ2-2,CASMASLNTGELFF
16,TRBV6-5,TRBJ1-5,CASRPKKGQNNQPQHF
14,TRBV5-6,TRBJ2-7,CASSLAGSAYEQYF
13,TRBV29-1,TRBJ1-2,CSVEGGRLYGYTF
17,TRBV12-3/TRBV12-4,TRBJ2-5,CASSLGTGTPNTETQYF
13,TRBV5-6,TRBJ1-5,CASSGTGGQPQHF
16,TRBV28,TRBJ2-3,CASSSPHPGDADTQYF
15,TRBV5-1,TRBJ2-1,CASSLQGAMFYEQFF
16,TRBV4-1,TRBJ1-5,CASSPPGGGNNQPQHF
15,TRBV12-3/TRBV12-4,TRBJ1-4,CASRKTGADNEKLFF
14,TRBV5-1,TRBJ1-6,CASSSSGGLTPLHF
15,TRBV4-2,TRBJ2-3,CASSQDLAGTDTQYF
16,TRBV6-1,TRBJ1-2,CASMGLRRDSYYGYTF
11,TRBV6-2/TRBV6-3,TRBJ2-3,CASSYSYTQYF
14,TRBV11-2,TRBJ1-6,CASSLEPFGSPLHF
13,TRBV10-3,TRBJ1-5,CAISEEGKRPQHF
16,TRBV5-6,TRBJ2-3,CASSLDRGLPTDTQYF
14,TRBV6-5,TRBJ1-3,CASSYRPLERTIYF
17,TRBV20-1,TRBJ2-1,CSAKAGLAGIDYNEQFF
16,TRBV7-8,TRBJ1-5,CASSPRQAGSNQPQHF
13,TRBV12-3/TRBV12-4,TRBJ1-1,CASSFNRGTEAFF
13,TRBV20-1,TRBJ2-2,CSAKSQGAGELFF
16,TRBV7-2,TRBJ1-1,CASSPYPGGRATEAFF
15,TRBV11-2,TRBJ1-4,CASSTRQGGSEKLFF
12,TRBV20-1,TRBJ1-1,CSAPRLNTEAFF
14,TRBV12-3/TRBV12-4,TRBJ2-3,CASSPRIRTDTQYF
14,TRBV5-1,TRBJ1-1,CASSLGQGRTEAFF
13,TRBV12-3/TRBV12-4,TRBJ2-3,CASSLSSQEAQYF
14,TRBV15,TRBJ1-1,CATSRVGFTTEAFF
15,TRBV5-1,TRBJ2-1,CASSSGGSQYNEQFF
14,TRBV7-2,TRBJ2-7,CASSYRRTGDEQYF
13,TRBV10-3,TRBJ1-2,CAIRADRDDGYTF
17,TRBV7-9,TRBJ2-3,CASSRGTMGRSADTQYF
13,TRBV7-2,TRBJ2-4,CASSPGAKNIQYF
14,TRBV7-6,TRBJ2-7,CASSLVDGSDEQYF
15,TRBV4-2,TRBJ2-1,CASSPGLASYNEQFF